The 14 T cell receptor beta chains presented below share a single source sample, sequenced in a study of blood T cells in healthy people across ages. A second PCR of roughly 7 to 11 cycles used a sample-barcoded 5' primer and a J-beta primer mix. One entry per CDR3 protein, called by TCRdb with MiXCR from the 5' RACE reads. This sample has fewer than 1,000,000 distinct CDR3 sequences, with around two fifths found just once. Sequenced sample: blood. These receptors all come from a man aged 55 to 70 in good health.

The chain joins TRBV7-2 to TRBJ2-7; D gene unclear. V lost 3 bases and J 2 bases, leaving 11 bases between the germline ends. The CDR3 runs 14 residues. Germline lookup yields CDR1 SGHTA and CDR2 FQGNSA. The CDR3 sequence: CASSFKGGPYEQYF. CDR3 sequence (DNA): TGTGCCAGCAGCTTCAAGGGTGGTCCCTACGAGCAGTACTTC. Filled out from reference TRBV7-2 and TRBJ2-7, the complete variable domain reads GAGVSQSPSNKVTEKGKDVELRCDPISGHTALYWYRQSLGQGLEFLIYFQGNSAPDKSGLPSDRFSAERTGGSVSTLTIQRTQQEDSAVYLCASSFKGGPYEQYFGPGTRLTVT.

The J gene is TRBJ1-5, the V gene TRBV30, with 8 bases fitting TRBD1. The CDR3 is 15 residues long. The ends lost 3 bases at V and 6 bases at J; junction bases unmatched: 10. CDR1 is GTSNPN and CDR2 is SVGIG in the germline V gene (reference sequence). In DNA form, the CDR3 reads TGTGCCTGGAGCGCTGGACAGGGTGGACGTCAGCCCCAGCATTTT. This sequence encodes CAWSAGQGGRQPQHF. Variable domain in full (rest from reference TRBV30 and TRBJ1-5): SQTIHQWPATLVQPVGSPLSLECTVEGTSNPNLYWYRQAAGRGLQLLFYSVGIGQISSEVPQNLSASRPQDRQFILSSKKLLLSDSGFYLCAWSAGQGGRQPQHFGDGTRLSIL.

The chain carries TRBV7-2 and TRBJ1-2, with TRBD1 matching 7 bases. The germline CDR1 and CDR2 sequences are SGHTA and FQGNSA. V shed 5 bases, J shed 4 bases, and the junction held 4 bases outside the gene matches. The CDR3 runs 13 residues. The CDR3 coding sequence is TGTGCCAGCAGCAAGACAGGGAGCTATGGCTACACCTTC. Translation: CASSKTGSYGYTF.

Only one count was recorded for this clonotype. The chain couples TRBV2 to TRBJ2-5, with D perhaps matching TRBD1 (6 bases). The DNA end lines up better with TRBJ2-7; the J call may be wrong. Germline V CDR1 and CDR2: SNHLY, FYNNEI. The CDR3 extends over 16 amino acids. The CDR3 DNA reads as TGTGCCAGCAGACCCCTAACAGGGCCCTCCACCTACGAGCAGTACTTC. Translated: CASRPLTGPSTYEQYF.

This clonotype was detected ten times or more. The gene calls are TRBV11-3 and TRBJ2-7; no reliable D call. Germline-derived CDR1 and CDR2 are SGHNT and YENEEA. Trimming shortened V by 2 bases and J by 2 bases, and 13 bases separated the two germline ends. The CDR3 is 15 residues long. The CDR3 DNA is TGTGCCAGCAGCTTATGGGCCAGTCCACCCTACGAGCAGTACTTC. Translated, it gives CASSLWASPPYEQYF.

This chain connects TRBV11-2 to TRBJ2-7, with a possible D match to TRBD1 (6 bases). CDR1 SGHAT and CDR2 FQNNGV come from the germline V gene. The V gene lost 5 bases and the J gene lost 4 bases, with 18 bases spanning the gap. The CDR3 length is 15 residues. CDR3 nucleotide sequence: TGTGCCAGCAGCATACGGACAGCGCGACAGTACGAGCAGTACTTC. Amino acids: CASSIRTARQYEQYF. The full variable domain, rest sourced from reference TRBV11-2 and TRBJ2-7, is EAGVAQSPRYKIIEKRQSVAFWCNPISGHATLYWYQQILGQGPKLLIQFQNNGVVDDSQLPKDRFSAERLKGVDSTLKIQPAKLEDSAVYLCASSIRTARQYEQYFGPGTRLTVT.

The chain links TRBV12-3 or TRBV12-4 to TRBJ2-3; 12 nucleotides match TRBD2. The length of the CDR3 is 17 residues. With V trimmed by 7 bases and J by 1 base, 9 bases remained unmatched. The CDR3 is CASNLAGGRFGTDTQYF. In DNA form, the CDR3 reads TGTGCCAGCAACCTAGCGGGGGGGCGGTTTGGCACAGATACGCAGTATTTT.

CDR3 in DNA: TGTGCCAGTACCTATCAGGGGTACAATGAGCAGTTCTTC. This gives the protein CASTYQGYNEQFF. The V call is TRBV19, the J call TRBJ2-1; a possible D gene is TRBD1 (6 bases). Trimming pared 7 bases from V and 4 bases from J, leaving 11 bases between. CDR3 size: 13 residues. The germline CDR1 and CDR2 sequences are LNHDA and SQIVND (reference sequence).

The chain links TRBV7-9 to TRBJ2-1; 10 bases align to TRBD1. The V segment lost 11 bases and the J segment 4 bases; nucleotides outside the gene matches: 5. The V gene's germline CDR1 is SEHNR and CDR2 FQNEAQ (reference sequence). This CDR3 region has 13 residues. The CDR3 nucleotides read TGTGCCGCCGGGGGACAGGGGTACAATGAGCAGTTCTTC. Its protein product is CAAGGQGYNEQFF. Together with reference TRBV7-9 and TRBJ2-1, the CDR3 gives the full variable domain: DTGVSQNPRHKITKRGQNVTFRCDPISEHNRLYWYRQTLGQGPEFLTYFQNEAQLEKSRLLSDRFSAERPKGSFSTLEIQRTEQGDSAMYLCAAGGQGYNEQFFGPGTRLTVL.

To note about this clonotype: A much larger clone lies a single base off, so this may be a read error. The V and J genes are TRBV11-2 and TRBJ2-1; 11 nucleotides line up with TRBD1. The end of the DNA is better explained by TRBJ2-7, so the J call may be wrong. Per germline, CDR1 SGHAT and CDR2 FQNNGV. The CDR3 length is 17 residues. The CDR3 DNA reads TGTGCCAGCAGCTTAGGAGGGGACAGGGGGGCCTACAGTGAGCAGTACTTC. Translated, it gives CASSLGGDRGAYSEQYF.

This clonotype was observed a few times. This chain connects TRBV5-1 to TRBJ2-5; tentative D call: TRBD2 (6 bases). The CDR3 totals 17 residues. Trimming took off 4 bases at V and 2 bases at J, with 21 bases between the two ends. Germline CDR1 is SGHRS and CDR2 is YFSETQ. This CDR3 reads CASSLGLSSSPQETQYF. DNA of the CDR3: TGCGCCAGCAGCCTGGGACTTTCTTCGTCCCCACAAGAGACCCAGTACTTC.

This clonotype has only a few counts. The chain combines TRBV7-2 with TRBJ2-5, with unresolved D. This CDR3 has 14 amino acids. Deletions cut 1 base from V and 4 bases from J, with 10 bases between. Germline assignment: CDR1 SGHTA and CDR2 FQGNSA. DNA for the CDR3: TGTGCCAGCAGCTTAGAAGGGTGGGGAGAGACCCAGTACTTC. Translation: CASSLEGWGETQYF.

This clonotype was seen once. The V call is TRBV7-2, the J call TRBJ1-2; weak D call: TRBD1 (5 bases). CDR3 size: 15 residues. Germline-derived CDR1 and CDR2 are SGHTA and FQGNSA. V dropped 0 bases and J dropped 4 bases, with 12 bases sitting between them. In nucleotides, the CDR3 is TGTGCCAGCAGCTTAGCAACTCAGGGTATCTATGGCTACACCTTC. As protein: CASSLATQGIYGYTF.

This clonotype appeared a few times. V gene TRBV4-1 combines with J gene TRBJ2-4; 7 bases are shared with TRBD1. The J call may be in error: the DNA end matches TRBJ2-7 better. The germline V gene has CDR1 MGHRA and CDR2 YSYEKL. This CDR3 comprises 16 residues. As DNA, the CDR3 is TGCGCCAGCAGCCAGAGGGAACAGGGGCTCTCCTACGAGCAGTACTTC. Protein sequence: CASSQREQGLSYEQYF.